A single sample gave rise to the 30 T cell receptor beta chains below, sequenced in a study of OX40 agonist ivuxolimab in advanced cancers. Generated by immunoSEQ multiplex PCR, the TCRdb table keeps only in-frame clones and is missing some. Of 96,000 or so clones listed, about 80% are singletons. Source: CD4+ or CD8+ T cells sorted from blood, taken in a trial of the OX40 agonist ivuxolimab. The receptors were gathered from an adult with an advanced solid tumor such as melanoma, head and neck, liver or kidney cancer.

The J gene is TRBJ2-5, the V gene TRBV10-3, with 8 bases lining up with TRBD2. The germline CDR1 and CDR2 sequences are ENHRY and SYGVKD. Trimming at V came to 0 bases and at J to 2 bases, leaving 5 bases not matched to a gene. The length of the CDR3 is 16 residues. CDR3 in amino acids: CAISESDGGGQETQYF. Written as DNA, the CDR3 is TGTGCCATCAGTGAGTCGGATGGCGGGGGGCAAGAGACCCAGTACTTC.

This clone has just one count. The chain carries TRBV9 and TRBJ2-3; 8 bases agree with TRBD2. The germline V gene has CDR1 SGDLS and CDR2 YYNGEE. There are 15 residues in the CDR3. The V and J ends lost 0 bases and 1 base, in that order; junction bases with no gene match: 1. The CDR3 loop reads CASSVGTSRTDTQYF. The CDR3 region has the DNA TGTGCCAGCAGCGTAGGGACTAGCCGCACAGATACGCAGTATTTT.

The chain couples TRBV5-1 to TRBJ2-6; D remains ambiguous. The CDR3 loop spans 16 amino acids. Trimming left V 4 bases short and J 1 base short, with 12 bases between. Germline CDR1 and CDR2: SGHRS and YFSETQ. DNA of the CDR3: TGCGCCAGCAGCCCAGGTCACGCGTCTGGGGCCAACGTCCTGACTTTC. Its translation: CASSPGHASGANVLTF.

V is TRBV18 and J is TRBJ1-4, with D possibly matching TRBD1 (5 bases). Per germline, CDR1 KGHSH and CDR2 LQKENI. CDR3 length: 15 residues. V lost 3 bases, J lost 2 bases, and 10 bases lay in between. DNA of the CDR3: TGTGCCAGCTCACCGAACAAGGGGACTAATGAAAAACTGTTTTTT. As protein: CASSPNKGTNEKLFF.

V and J are TRBV6-1 and TRBJ2-3; 7 bases are shared with TRBD1. The CDR3 is made up of 15 amino acids. In germline, CDR1 is MNHNS, CDR2 SASEGT. V lost 7 bases and J lost 0; bases outside the gene matches: 7. CDR3 DNA: TGTGCCAGCAACGACAGGGCTTATAGCACAGATACGCAGTATTTT. Amino acids: CASNDRAYSTDTQYF.

V and J are TRBV20-1 and TRBJ2-4; the D call may be TRBD1 or TRBD2 (6 bases each). CDR3 length: 11 amino acids. The germline V and J ends were trimmed by 6 bases and 5 bases, with 8 bases remaining between them. Germline CDR1 is DFQATT and CDR2 is SNEGSKA (reference sequence). CDR3 sequence (DNA): TGCAGTGCGGGGGGCCAAAACATTCAGTACTTC. Translation gives CSAGGQNIQYF.

The chain is built from TRBV7-3 and TRBJ2-3; TRBD2 might be the D (6 bases). Trimming took off 5 bases at V and 2 bases at J, with 14 bases between the two ends. CDR1 is SGHTA, CDR2 FQGTGA, per germline. CDR3 length: 15 residues. Written as DNA, the CDR3 is TGTGCCAGCAGCGTCACGGGGGACCCCACAGATACGCAGTATTTT. Translation gives CASSVTGDPTDTQYF.

The chain has TRBV6-5 and TRBJ1-2; no clear D gene. The CDR3 has 13 residues. Germline V CDR1 and CDR2: MNHEY, SVGAGI. The ends were cut back, 11 bases at V and 0 bases at J, with 13 bases in the middle. The CDR3 nucleotides read TGTGCCTGCTCCAGCCAAGCTAACTATGGCTACACCTTC. Its translation: CACSSQANYGYTF.

V usage is TRBV7-2 and J usage is TRBJ1-4; no definite D call. The CDR3 spans 13 residues. The germline V gene encodes CDR1 SGHTA and CDR2 FQGNSA. Trimming took off 3 bases at V and 8 bases at J, with 10 bases between the two ends. CDR3 region: CASSLAGVEKLFF. CDR3 DNA sequence: TGTGCCAGCAGCTTGGCCGGAGTAGAAAAACTGTTTTTT.

This clone was counted a single time. This rearrangement joins TRBV6-1 to TRBJ2-3; D may correspond to TRBD1 or TRBD2 (5 bases each). The CDR3 is made up of 16 amino acids. The germline gives CDR1 MNHNS, CDR2 SASEGT. V was shortened by 2 bases and J by 0 bases, with 12 bases between the two germline ends. In nucleotides, the CDR3 is TGTGCCAGCAGTGAACCGGGAACAGGTAGCACAGATACGCAGTATTTT. Translating gives CASSEPGTGSTDTQYF.

This clone was picked up one time. The chain couples TRBV9 to TRBJ1-3; 7 nucleotides match TRBD1. V shed 1 base and J 7 bases; nucleotides not matched to a gene: 5. Germline-derived CDR1 and CDR2 are SGDLS and YYNGEE. CDR3 length: 14 residues. In nucleotides, the CDR3 is TGTGCCAGCAGCGTAACGACAGGGCGGAACACCATATATTTT. The encoded protein is CASSVTTGRNTIYF.

The chain employs TRBV9 and TRBJ2-1; 11 bases map to TRBD2. This CDR3 comprises 14 residues. V was clipped by 3 bases and J by 5 bases; unmatched bases: 1. Germline assignment: CDR1 SGDLS and CDR2 YYNGEE. CDR3 sequence reads: CASSELAGDNEQFF. The DNA for the CDR3 is TGTGCCAGCAGCGAACTAGCGGGAGACAATGAGCAGTTCTTC. Full variable domain (missing parts from reference TRBV9 and TRBJ2-1): DSGVTQTPKHLITATGQRVTLRCSPRSGDLSVYWYQQSLDQGLQFLIQYYNGEERAKGNILERFSAQQFPDLHSELNLSSLELGDSALYFCASSELAGDNEQFFGPGTRLTVL.

The V gene is TRBV10-3, the J gene TRBJ1-4, with D unresolved. Germline V gives CDR1 ENHRY, CDR2 SYGVKD. The V end was cut by 2 bases, the J end by 6 bases, with 1 base between. This CDR3 has 11 amino acids. The DNA for the CDR3 is TGTGCCATCAGTGAGGATGAAAAACTGTTTTTT. It is translated as CAISEDEKLFF.

The chain uses TRBV4-1 and TRBJ1-2; D is unclear. The CDR3 sequence is 14 residues long. With 0 bases removed from V and 4 bases from J, the gap between germline ends came to 9 bases. From germline, CDR1 is MGHRA and CDR2 YSYEKL. CDR3 protein: CASSQEQLGYGYTF. The CDR3 nucleotides are TGCGCCAGCAGCCAAGAACAACTCGGCTATGGCTACACCTTC.

The chain uses TRBV5-1 and TRBJ2-4; TRBD1 matches 10 bases. In germline, CDR1 is SGHRS, CDR2 YFSETQ. The J segment lost 0 bases and the V segment lost 3 bases, leaving 12 bases of the junction unmatched. This CDR3 has 19 amino acids. The CDR3 DNA is TGCGCCAGCAGCTCAGCCGGGACAGGGGTCTCGCTAGCCAAAAACATTCAGTACTTC. It encodes CASSSAGTGVSLAKNIQYF.

Note on this clone: Other nucleotide sequences in the sample specify the same CDR3. The chain couples TRBV4-3 to TRBJ1-5; D might be TRBD1 (5 bases). V gave up 0 bases and J gave up 3 bases, with 9 bases separating them. Germline V gene lookup returns CDR1 LGHNA and CDR2 YSLEER. This CDR3 has 15 residues. CDR3 loop: CASSQDRDSNQPQHF. The DNA of the CDR3 is TGCGCCAGCAGCCAAGACAGGGACTCCAATCAGCCCCAGCATTTT.

A few counts support this clone. This sequence joins TRBV29-1 and TRBJ2-3; 14 positions agree with TRBD2. Trimming cost V 6 bases and J 5 bases; bases outside gene matches: 7. CDR3 length equals 15 residues. Germline loops: CDR1 SQVTM, CDR2 ANQGSEA. CDR3 protein: CSVPTSGRAGDTQYF. CDR3 nucleotides: TGCAGCGTCCCGACTAGCGGGAGGGCCGGAGATACGCAGTATTTT.

The rearrangement links TRBV19 to TRBJ2-7, with D perhaps being TRBD1 or TRBD2 (5 bases each). From germline, CDR1 is LNHDA and CDR2 SQIVND (reference sequence). V lost 2 bases, J lost 2 bases, and 10 bases lay in between. CDR3 size: 14 residues. The CDR3 coding sequence is TGTGCCAGTAGTATAAGTCGGGGCCCCTACGAGCAGTACTTC. It codes for CASSISRGPYEQYF. Combining the CDR3 with reference TRBV19 and TRBJ2-7 gives the whole variable domain DGGITQSPKYLFRKEGQNVTLSCEQNLNHDAMYWYRQDPGQGLRLIYYSQIVNDFQKGDIAEGYSVSREKKESFPLTVTSAQKNPTAFYLCASSISRGPYEQYFGPGTRLTVT.

V usage is TRBV12-5 and J usage is TRBJ2-1; weak D call: TRBD2 (5 bases). Germline values: CDR1 LGHNT, CDR2 FRNRAP. V dropped 7 bases and J dropped 8 bases, with 15 bases sitting between them. CDR3 size: 13 residues. CDR3 nucleotide sequence: TGTGCTAGTGCGCCTTCAATGGGAGATGAGCAGTTCTTC. Its translation: CASAPSMGDEQFF.

The chain is built from TRBV28 and TRBJ1-4, with D uncertain. This CDR3 has 15 amino acids. Trimming took off 1 base at V and 6 bases at J, with 12 bases between the two ends. In germline, CDR1 is MDHEN, CDR2 SYDVKM. The CDR3 DNA follows: TGTGCCAGCAGTTTATTGGCGTGGGCAGATGAAAAACTGTTTTTT. Amino acids: CASSLLAWADEKLFF. Full variable domain (outside the CDR3, taken from reference TRBV28 and TRBJ1-4): DVKVTQSSRYLVKRTGEKVFLECVQDMDHENMFWYRQDPGLGLRLIYFSYDVKMKEKGDIPEGYSVSREKKERFSLILESASTNQTSMYLCASSLLAWADEKLFFGSGTQLSVL.

This chain uses TRBV10-2 with TRBJ1-5; D is uncertain. This CDR3 has 14 amino acids. In germline, CDR1 is WSHSY, CDR2 SAAADI. The V end lost 3 bases, the J end lost 4 bases, and 10 bases lay between the germline ends. The CDR3 region has the DNA TGCGCCAGCAGTGATAGAAGTTATAATCAGCCCCAGCATTTT. This codes for CASSDRSYNQPQHF.

This rearrangement joins TRBV11-2 to TRBJ1-4; D is undetermined. V shed 5 bases and J shed 6 bases, with 16 bases lying between them. The V gene's germline CDR1 is SGHAT and CDR2 FQNNGV. This CDR3 is built from 15 residues. Here the CDR3 reads CASSRGESSYEKLFF. The CDR3 DNA reads TGTGCCAGCAGCCGGGGTGAGAGTTCCTATGAAAAACTGTTTTTT. Combining the CDR3 with reference TRBV11-2 and TRBJ1-4 gives the whole variable domain EAGVAQSPRYKIIEKRQSVAFWCNPISGHATLYWYQQILGQGPKLLIQFQNNGVVDDSQLPKDRFSAERLKGVDSTLKIQPAKLEDSAVYLCASSRGESSYEKLFFGSGTQLSVL.

The CDR3 nucleotides read TGTGCCAGCAGCTTCGCCGGCTATGAGCAGTTCTTC. Protein sequence: CASSFAGYEQFF. The chain couples TRBV7-8 to TRBJ2-1; D remains unclear. The CDR3 consists of 12 residues. Per germline, CDR1 SGHVS and CDR2 FQNEAQ. The V end was cut by 3 bases, the J end by 8 bases, with 8 bases between. The full variable domain, with the rest looked up from reference TRBV7-8 and TRBJ2-1, is GAGVSQSPRYKVAKRGQDVALRCDPISGHVSLFWYQQALGQGPEFLTYFQNEAQLDKSGLPSDRFFAERPEGSVSTLKIQRTQQEDSAVYLCASSFAGYEQFFGPGTRLTVL.

The chain joins TRBV7-8 to TRBJ2-2, with D hard to call. This CDR3 comprises 13 residues. V was shortened by 1 base and J by 11 bases, with 11 bases between the two germline ends. Germline CDR1 reads SGHVS; CDR2 reads FQNEAQ. The CDR3 here is CASSLGGIEELFF. The CDR3 DNA reads TGTGCCAGCAGCTTAGGAGGTATCGAAGAGCTGTTTTTT.

This clone appeared a few times. The sample contains more than one DNA sequence encoding this CDR3. This CDR3 reads CASSLPGAREQYF. The CDR3 nucleotides read TGTGCCAGCAGCTTACCAGGGGCTCGTGAGCAGTACTTC. The chain carries TRBV7-9 and TRBJ2-7, with a weak D call TRBD1 (6 bases). The germline gives CDR1 SEHNR, CDR2 FQNEAQ (reference sequence). The V gene lost 2 bases and the J gene lost 7 bases, with 12 bases spanning the gap. This CDR3 is built from 13 residues.

The genes are TRBV11-1 and TRBJ1-4, with a weak D call TRBD1 (5 bases). V lost 5 bases and J lost 11, with 21 bases in between. Germline assignment: CDR1 SGHAT and CDR2 FQDESV (reference sequence). CDR3 length: 15 residues. The CDR3 nucleotides are TGTGCCAGCAGCCCAACGCAGAGCCAGGGAGGGAAACTGTTTTTT. This gives the protein CASSPTQSQGGKLFF.

This chain uses TRBV10-3 with TRBJ1-5, with D maybe TRBD1 (6 bases). With 0 bases removed from V and 6 bases from J, the gap between germline ends came to 15 bases. CDR3 length: 16 amino acids. Germline-derived CDR1 and CDR2 are ENHRY and SYGVKD. For the CDR3, the DNA is TGTGCCATCAGTGAGTCGGGAGGGGGGTTCGGTCAGCCCCAGCATTTT. This encodes CAISESGGGFGQPQHF.

The genes are TRBV10-1 and TRBJ2-1; TRBD2 agrees at 10 bases. Germline assignment: CDR1 WNHNN and CDR2 SYGVQD (reference sequence). V trimming: 8 bases; J trimming: 9 bases; junction bases outside the gene matches: 7. The length of the CDR3 is 13 residues. As DNA, the CDR3 is TGCGCCAGCGGGGCTAGCGGGGGCTCTGAGCAGTTCTTC. It is translated as CASGASGGSEQFF.

The chain joins TRBV4-2 to TRBJ2-3; D is uncertain. Germline V gene sequence: CDR1 LGHNA, CDR2 YNFKEQ. The CDR3 sequence is 11 residues long. Between the trimmed V and J ends, which lost 5 bases and 5 bases, there was a span of 5 bases. The CDR3 bases are TGTGCCAGCAGCTGGGGAGATACGCAGTATTTT. This encodes CASSWGDTQYF.

The CDR3 loop reads CASSLAGGSGNTIYF. CDR3 nucleotide sequence: TGTGCCAGCAGCTTAGCGGGAGGGTCGGGAAACACCATATATTTT. This chain uses TRBV7-2 with TRBJ1-3; D is undetermined. Per germline, CDR1 SGHTA and CDR2 FQGNSA. Trimming cost V 0 bases and J 4 bases, with 10 bases left between them. The CDR3 sequence is 15 residues long.